Sequencing of this T cell receptor (beta chain) was carried out in a study of cytomegalovirus exposure and HLA in healthy donors (dated by TCRdb to about 2017). About the full investigation: An earlier analysis of roughly 500 of the donors reported roughly 300 Gb of sequence data and 100 million to 120 million unique TCR beta sequences obtained from around 190 million T cells. Because of strong linkage in the cohort, a handful of DR-DQ haplotypes were treated as single units for association and clustering. Among over 350 genotyped donors of the cohort, an average of about 240,000 unique TCR beta nucleotide sequences were sequenced per donor, roughly 20% of them non-productive. Of the 300 to 400 genotyped donors, approximately 83% fell in the genetic ancestry cluster associated with self-reported Caucasian donors. Typing coverage differed by locus: A, B, C, DRB1 and DQB1 were typed in roughly 629-630 donors, DQA1 in roughly 510, DPA1 in 600 to 610, and DPB1 in about 450. All discovery cohort repertoires had been generated using a single sequencing platform. High-throughput TCR immunosequencing, statistical association of individual TCRs with disease status, and machine learning were combined to predict cytomegalovirus infection status. A later genetic analysis took genome-wide SNP genotypes for about 55% of the 666 donors and used that subset as a discovery cohort. An earlier analysis of about 620 of the donors applied high-throughput TCR beta sequencing to assess whether each TCR beta V gene segment acted as functional or pseudogenic. HLA typing included class I and class II loci at four-digit resolution. An early release that covered approximately 600 HLA-typed donors contained around 300 gigabases of sequencing data and tens of millions of unique TCR sequences. The study aimed to test whether cataloging public T cell receptors could reveal signatures of past pathogen exposure. In a later analysis, previously published TCR beta repertoires from fewer than 750 donors were re-analyzed and high-resolution HLA genotyping was added so that TCR occurrence patterns could be studied. In addition to the first cohort of roughly 670 subjects, a separate validation cohort of approximately 130 different subjects was used. The study used immunosequencing to profile the T cell repertoires of 600 to 850 subjects and linked those repertoires to cytomegalovirus serostatus. The later analysis used no new phenotypic data to find candidate immune exposures, relying instead on TCR beta sequences and their occurrence across donors. Donor age, sex, ethnicity and CMV serostatus were compiled alongside the repertoire data.

What the authors observed across the whole study: According to a later analysis, TCR association rates differed among HLA loci, with DRB1 alleles showing the most associated TCRs and HLA-C alleles showing the fewest. Linkage disequilibrium might explain the correlated functional status among segregating V segments, but an unknown experimental factor could not be excluded. Some IMGT-functional V segments, including TRBV6-2 and TRBV6-3, could not be told apart with the 87-base-pair reads, so those segments were excluded. In vitro tests confirmed that a few of the cytomegalovirus-associated TCR beta chains recognize cytomegalovirus antigens. The classifier was reported to diagnose cytomegalovirus status with high specificity and sensitivity in both the original cohort and the validation cohort. In a later analysis, HLA-associated TCR beta chains showed more clonal expansion and lower generation probabilities than non-associated chains that were equally common. It was suggested by the authors that the approach could potentially be generalized to other disease states and immunological phenotypes. Compared with the roughly 600-donor mean, donors in an Asian-associated ancestry cluster had fewer N-insertions in productive TCRs, according to a later genetic analysis. V-gene and J-gene trimming of TCR beta chains was associated with a missense DCLRE1C variant in a later genetic analysis, and the association was replicated in an independent cohort. A further reported finding was that TCR beta sequences accurately predicted the HLA-A and HLA-B alleles for most subjects in the first cohort. The sequencing pipeline was judged likely to have produced a cluster of highly shared sequence variants as a technical artifact. This cohort had only TCR beta chains sequenced, and the lack of alpha or paired-chain data limited which features could be detected. In an earlier analysis of around 600 of the donors, most TCR beta V segments were observed in productive rearrangements about 87% or about 30% of the time, broadly matching IMGT annotations. At a false discovery rate of 0.05, a later analysis linked under 20,000 TCR beta sequences to specific HLA alleles. A later analysis reported that several top co-occurrence clusters appeared linked to parvovirus B19, influenza, CMV and Epstein-Barr virus. While some public TCRs were present in many individuals, most TCR sequences turned up only very rarely across donors. A total of about 150 TCR beta chains were listed by the study as associated with cytomegalovirus. When HLA alleles, especially DR and DQ, strongly co-occurred, TCR associations were difficult to assign to individual alleles. The presence/absence analyses assumed that sequencing depth was roughly uniform across donors, and that assumption may not be true. About 15 rarely observed V segments, including chromosome 9 orphons, were excluded from the earlier analysis of about 610 of the donors because counts were too low. The only immune exposure information available for the cohort was CMV serostatus. Because HLA typing was missing for some donors at each locus, association tests included only the typed subset. A later analysis found that most CMV-associated TCR beta chains appeared HLA-restricted, with HLA associations seemingly driven largely by CMV exposure.

In total, over 600 healthy bone marrow donors made up the cohort. All cohort members were sampled while nominally healthy, although unrecorded immune exposures were likely present. The donor tested CMV seropositive and was one of the 289 seropositive cohort members. A peripheral blood sample was provided by each donor, and peripheral blood mononuclear cells were used for TCR beta sequencing. Genomic DNA extraction from the blood cell samples was performed with the Qiagen DNeasy Blood Extraction Kit. Trimming removed 4 bases from V and 3 bases from J; the gene matches leave 4 bases unexplained. The germline V gene encodes CDR1 SGHRS and CDR2 YFSETQ. The CDR3 starts with the cysteine, ends with the phenylalanine, and has 15 residues. The kept DNA is CDR3 alone, 45 bases in frame from the first base. The library was obtained by the immunoSEQ multiplex PCR assay. A mixture of 60 forward primers for TCR Vbeta segments and 13 reverse primers for TCR Jbeta segments was used in the multiplex PCR. A multiplex PCR assay on genomic DNA amplified the CDR3 region of rearranged TCR beta genes. Amplified TCR beta libraries were sequenced as 87-base-pair reads on the Illumina HiSeq System. On the study's bioinformatics: A later analysis counted 65 million to 90 million unique TCR beta chains across the 500 to 850 repertoires, and roughly 11 million of these chains were shared by at least two donors. A nearest-neighbor algorithm error-corrected the raw reads and collapsed the reads into unique sequences, merging closely related sequences to remove PCR and sequencing errors. To assign V, D and J gene segments, CDR3 sequences were aligned to IMGT reference sequences. For a sequence to be retained, at least a six-nucleotide match to both a V gene segment and a J gene segment was required. A rearrangement counted as productive if the CDR3 had no stop codons and remained in frame with V and J, and every other rearrangement counted as non-productive. Following IMGT convention, CDR3 was defined as the stretch from the second conserved V-encoded cysteine to the conserved J-encoded phenylalanine. The earlier analysis of about 500 of the donors excluded sequences that lacked an unambiguous match to a single V gene segment. In an earlier analysis of 587 of the donors, a V segment was called functional when productive rearrangements were above 56.7%, and segregating when the standard deviation between donors exceeded 5%. A statistical classification framework was built to diagnose cytomegalovirus status from the catalog of TCR beta chain sequences. A later analysis assigned V and J genes by comparing TCR nucleotide sequences with IMGT/GENE-DB human TR gene sequences. Using the TCRdist pipeline, a later analysis assigned CDR3 sequences along with most-parsimonious VDJ recombination scenarios. In a later analysis, each TCR beta chain was defined by its CDR3 amino acid sequence together with its V-gene family, and reads without a unique V-gene family were excluded. As a way to deal with suspected cross-contamination and a sequencing artifact, a later analysis dropped 450 to 600 nucleotide sequences that were highly shared and had low generation probability. In a later analysis, a clonal expansion index was calculated for each public chain from normalized within-repertoire ranks of inferred template counts. In a later analysis, generation probabilities were computed using a VDJ recombination model fitted to out-of-frame rearrangements, and the results were checked against IGoR. Hypergeometric tests were used in a later analysis to score TCR-TCR, TCR-HLA and TCR-CMV co-occurrence, with a repertoire-size bias correction applied to the TCR pairs. To estimate false discovery rates, a later analysis permuted the HLA or CMV assignments 20 times. A later analysis grouped co-occurring TCRs with DBSCAN, adding TCRdist sequence similarity when clustering within HLA-allele-positive subsets. Co-occurrence clustering excluded repertoires with fewer than 30,000 or more than 120,000 public chains, plus five with anomalous nucleotide sharing. TCRdb retrieved this table from immuneACCESS and kept in-frame rearrangements only. Not all clones are present; in checked studies, unresolved V genes account for under half, and no reason is known for the remainder. The V and J calls and clone size were taken over from that table, and D and trimming were inferred from the DNA. This sample is represented by more than 110,000 clones; 60% to 85% of them were singletons. The leading ten clones occupy roughly 1.3% of the sample.

Concerning this clone itself: Its cognate antigen has yet to be identified. No much larger clone is present one base from it, and per-base qualities are unavailable.

The V and J genes are TRBV5-1 and TRBJ2-3; a stretch of 11 junction bases matches TRBD2. Material for sequencing was PBMCs. This clonotype originated in a male donor in good health and CMV-seropositive. The DNA is as follows: TGCGCCAGCAGCACTAGCGGGGGCGGGACAGATACGCAGTATTTT. This encodes CASSTSGGGTDTQYF.